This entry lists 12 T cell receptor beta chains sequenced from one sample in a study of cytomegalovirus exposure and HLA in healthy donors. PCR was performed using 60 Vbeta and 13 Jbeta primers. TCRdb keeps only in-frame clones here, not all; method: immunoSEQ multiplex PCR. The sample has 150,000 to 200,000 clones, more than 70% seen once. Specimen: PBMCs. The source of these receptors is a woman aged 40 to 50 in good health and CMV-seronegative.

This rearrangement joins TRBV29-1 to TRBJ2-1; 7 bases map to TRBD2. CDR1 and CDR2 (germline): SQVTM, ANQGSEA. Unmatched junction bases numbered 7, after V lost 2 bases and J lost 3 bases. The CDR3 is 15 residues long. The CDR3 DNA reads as TGCAGCGTTGAATGGTCTAGCGGTAACTACAATGAGCAGTTCTTC. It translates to CSVEWSSGNYNEQFF.

Written as DNA, the CDR3 is TGTGCCACCAGCAGAGTCCTACTAGCGGGAGACCACGAGCAGTACTTC. As protein: CATSRVLLAGDHEQYF. V and J are TRBV15 and TRBJ2-7, with TRBD2 matching 11 bases. CDR3 size: 16 residues. From germline, CDR1 is LNHNV and CDR2 YYDKDF (reference sequence). J lost 5 bases, V lost 1 base, and 7 bases had no gene match.

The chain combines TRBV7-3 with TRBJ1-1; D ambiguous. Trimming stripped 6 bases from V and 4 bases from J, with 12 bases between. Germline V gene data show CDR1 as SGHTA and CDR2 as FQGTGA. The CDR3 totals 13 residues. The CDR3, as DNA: TGTGCCAGCAGTCCCAGTGGAGGCACTGAAGCTTTCTTT. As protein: CASSPSGGTEAFF.

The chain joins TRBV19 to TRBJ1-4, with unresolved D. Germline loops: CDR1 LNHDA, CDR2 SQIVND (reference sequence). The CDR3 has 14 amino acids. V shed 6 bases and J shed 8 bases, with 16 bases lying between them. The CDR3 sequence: CASRTGSAGEKLFF. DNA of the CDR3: TGTGCCAGTAGGACCGGGTCCGCCGGGGAAAAACTGTTTTTT. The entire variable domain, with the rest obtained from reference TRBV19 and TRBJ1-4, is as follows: DGGITQSPKYLFRKEGQNVTLSCEQNLNHDAMYWYRQDPGQGLRLIYYSQIVNDFQKGDIAEGYSVSREKKESFPLTVTSAQKNPTAFYLCASRTGSAGEKLFFGSGTQLSVL.

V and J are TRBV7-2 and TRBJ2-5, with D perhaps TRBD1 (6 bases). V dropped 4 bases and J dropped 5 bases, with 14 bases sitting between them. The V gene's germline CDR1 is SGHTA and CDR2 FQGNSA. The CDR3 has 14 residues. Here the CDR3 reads CASSSRTVSETQYF. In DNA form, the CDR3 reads TGTGCCAGCAGCTCCCGGACAGTCTCGGAGACCCAGTACTTC.

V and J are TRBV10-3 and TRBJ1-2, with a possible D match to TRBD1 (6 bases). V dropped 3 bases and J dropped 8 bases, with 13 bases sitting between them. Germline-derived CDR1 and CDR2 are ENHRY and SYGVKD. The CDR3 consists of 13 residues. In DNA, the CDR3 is TGTGCCATCAGTGAACAACAGGGACCAGGCTACACCTTC. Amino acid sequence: CAISEQQGPGYTF.

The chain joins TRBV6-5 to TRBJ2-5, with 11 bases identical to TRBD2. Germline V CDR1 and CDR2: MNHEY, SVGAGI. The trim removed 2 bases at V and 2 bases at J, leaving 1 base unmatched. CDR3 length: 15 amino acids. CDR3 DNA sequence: TGTGCCAGCAGTTACAGGACTAGCGGGCAAGAGACCCAGTACTTC. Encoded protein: CASSYRTSGQETQYF.

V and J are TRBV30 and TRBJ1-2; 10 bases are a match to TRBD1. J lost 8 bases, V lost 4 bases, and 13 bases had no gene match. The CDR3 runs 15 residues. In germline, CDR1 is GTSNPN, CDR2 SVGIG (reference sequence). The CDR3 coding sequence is TGTGCCTGGAAAAACGACGGGACAGGGGTTGGAGGCTACACCTTC. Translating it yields CAWKNDGTGVGGYTF.

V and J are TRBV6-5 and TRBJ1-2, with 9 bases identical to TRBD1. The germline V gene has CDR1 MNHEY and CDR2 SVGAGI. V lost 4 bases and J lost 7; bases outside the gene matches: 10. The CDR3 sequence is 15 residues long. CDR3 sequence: CASSFLQGASSGYTF. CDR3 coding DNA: TGTGCCAGCAGTTTCCTACAGGGGGCGTCCAGTGGCTACACCTTC.

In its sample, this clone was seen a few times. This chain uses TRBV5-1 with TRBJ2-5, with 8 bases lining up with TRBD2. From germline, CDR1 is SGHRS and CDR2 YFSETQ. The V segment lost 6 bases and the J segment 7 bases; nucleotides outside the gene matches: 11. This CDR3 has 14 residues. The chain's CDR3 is CASTAGGGAATQYF. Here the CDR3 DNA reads TGCGCCAGCACCGCGGGGGGAGGCGCAGCGACCCAGTACTTC.

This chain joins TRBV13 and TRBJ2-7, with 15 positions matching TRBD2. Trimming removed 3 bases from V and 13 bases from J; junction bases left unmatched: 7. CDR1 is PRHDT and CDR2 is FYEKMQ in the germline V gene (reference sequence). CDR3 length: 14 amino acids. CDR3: CASSFGTSGRQSYF. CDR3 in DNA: TGTGCCAGCAGCTTCGGGACTAGCGGGAGGCAATCATACTTC.

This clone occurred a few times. The CDR3: CSVVGAEPWNTEAFF. Written as DNA, the CDR3 is TGCAGCGTTGTAGGAGCCGAACCGTGGAACACTGAAGCTTTCTTT. V is TRBV29-1 and J is TRBJ1-1; D gene uncertain. The CDR3 extends over 15 amino acids. CDR1 and CDR2 (germline): SQVTM, ANQGSEA. V was cut by 4 bases and J by 1 base, with 16 bases left in between.